A single sample is the source of the 19 T cell receptor beta chains below, sequenced in a study of CD8+ T cells in alopecia areata. Reverse transcribed after extraction, RNA yielded cDNA as the sequencing template. Measured with immunoSEQ multiplex PCR; TCRdb has only the in-frame clones, and not every one. The sample gives under 250,000 clones, more than 45% of which show up once; roughly 0.47% is in the top ten. The sequencing here drew on CD4+ T cells sorted from blood, taken at week 0. All receptors come from a human donor with alopecia areata.

The rearrangement joins TRBV4-2 to TRBJ1-2, with D tentatively TRBD1 (6 bases). The CDR3 covers 16 residues. Trimming stripped 0 bases from V and 4 bases from J, with 15 bases between. Germline V gene lookup returns CDR1 LGHNA and CDR2 YNFKEQ. CDR3 bases: TGTGCCAGCAGCCAAGAGCGGGCAGGGGATCTCTATGGCTACACCTTC. It encodes CASSQERAGDLYGYTF.

This clone came up a few times. This chain connects TRBV7-3 to TRBJ2-1; TRBD1 matches at 8 bases. Per the germline V gene, CDR1 is SGHTA and CDR2 is FQGTGA. The ends lost 5 bases at V and 5 bases at J; junction bases unmatched: 11. The CDR3 covers 16 residues. The CDR3 spells CASSPDPGTGNNEQFF. The CDR3 nucleotides read TGTGCCAGCAGCCCTGACCCGGGGACAGGTAACAATGAGCAGTTCTTC.

The sample holds a few counts of this clone. The rearrangement uses TRBV7-9 and TRBJ2-7; D might be TRBD1 (5 bases). Trimming removed 0 bases from V and 2 bases from J, with 8 bases in between. The CDR3 is made up of 14 amino acids. Germline CDR1 is SEHNR and CDR2 is FQNEAQ (reference sequence). The CDR3 DNA sequence: TGTGCCAGCAGCTTAGCGGCAGGGACCTACGAGCAGTACTTC. Its protein is CASSLAAGTYEQYF. Based on the CDR3 plus reference TRBV7-9 and TRBJ2-7, the full variable domain is DTGVSQNPRHKITKRGQNVTFRCDPISEHNRLYWYRQTLGQGPEFLTYFQNEAQLEKSRLLSDRFSAERPKGSFSTLEIQRTEQGDSAMYLCASSLAAGTYEQYFGPGTRLTVT.

The V and J genes are TRBV9 and TRBJ2-7, with 9 positions matching TRBD1. Germline V lookup: CDR1 SGDLS, CDR2 YYNGEE. V shed 0 bases and J 2 bases; nucleotides not matched to a gene: 6. The CDR3 totals 16 residues. For the CDR3, the DNA is TGTGCCAGCAGCGTAGGGTTGGGGACAGGGCCCTACGAGCAGTACTTC. It yields the protein CASSVGLGTGPYEQYF.

The CDR3 protein is CASSSRQGAGEPNQPQHF. The CDR3 region has the DNA TGTGCCAGCAGCTCAAGACAGGGGGCTGGAGAGCCGAATCAGCCCCAGCATTTT. This chain links TRBV9 with TRBJ1-5; 10 nucleotides align to TRBD1. The CDR3 has 18 amino acids. In germline, CDR1 is SGDLS, CDR2 YYNGEE. Trimming took 4 bases from V and 4 from J; bases not matched to a gene: 14.

V gene TRBV5-1 combines with J gene TRBJ1-2, with 7 bases matching TRBD1. In germline, CDR1 is SGHRS, CDR2 YFSETQ. This CDR3 spans 13 amino acids. Germline trimming cut 5 bases from V and 0 bases from J; bases unmatched to any gene: 1. CDR3 region: CASRGTANYGYTF. DNA for the CDR3: TGCGCCAGCAGAGGGACAGCTAACTATGGCTACACCTTC.

This clone has just one count. The rearrangement links TRBV9 to TRBJ2-7; the D is unclear. The germline gives CDR1 SGDLS, CDR2 YYNGEE. V dropped 6 bases and J dropped 7 bases, with 23 bases sitting between them. The CDR3 length is 15 residues. CDR3 coding DNA: TGTGCCAGCAACCCCTCTGGCTTTGAGTCCTCAGAGCAGTACTTC. Its translation: CASNPSGFESSEQYF.

The chain uses TRBV29-1 and TRBJ2-1, with D perhaps assigned TRBD1 or TRBD2 (6 bases each). Trimming took off 0 bases at V and 3 bases at J, with 15 bases between the two ends. Germline CDR1 and CDR2: SQVTM and ANQGSEA. This CDR3 spans 16 amino acids. The CDR3 DNA reads TGCAGCGTTGAAGATCCGGAGGGGGATAGCTACAATGAGCAGTTCTTC. Translating gives CSVEDPEGDSYNEQFF.

The chain couples TRBV30 to TRBJ1-4; no reliable D call. Deletions cut 3 bases from V and 5 bases from J, with 10 bases between. The CDR3 runs to 13 residues. Germline V gene data show CDR1 as GTSNPN and CDR2 as SVGIG (reference sequence). This CDR3 is CAWSPAANEKLFF. The CDR3 DNA reads as TGTGCCTGGAGCCCTGCCGCGAATGAAAAACTGTTTTTT.

This clone was seen a few times. The V gene is TRBV4-1, the J gene TRBJ2-3; weak D call: TRBD1 (6 bases). Germline-derived CDR1 and CDR2 are MGHRA and YSYEKL. V was shortened by 1 base and J by 3 bases, with 11 bases between the two germline ends. The CDR3 is 15 amino acids. In DNA form, the CDR3 reads TGCGCCAGCAGCCAAGTCGGCAGGGGAACAGATACGCAGTATTTT. Residues: CASSQVGRGTDTQYF.

The genes are TRBV27 and TRBJ1-1; the D gene is possibly TRBD1 (5 bases). V was cut by 10 bases and J by 0 bases, with 15 bases left in between. Germline values: CDR1 MNHEY, CDR2 SMNVEV (reference sequence). The CDR3 spans 14 residues. The CDR3, as DNA: TGTGCCATCCTCCGGGGGAAGATGAACACTGAAGCTTTCTTT. The encoded protein is CAILRGKMNTEAFF.

J is TRBJ2-2 and V is TRBV2; 11 bases fit TRBD1. The CDR3 totals 15 residues. Germline-derived CDR1 and CDR2 are SNHLY and FYNNEI. The V gene end was trimmed by 6 bases and the J gene end by 4 bases; junction bases not matched to a gene: 4. CDR3: CASRGQGVSTGELFF. CDR3 nucleotides: TGTGCCAGCAGGGGACAGGGGGTTAGCACCGGGGAGCTGTTTTTT.

The chain couples TRBV28 to TRBJ1-5, with D possibly matching TRBD1 (6 bases). CDR1 is MDHEN, CDR2 SYDVKM, per germline. CDR3 length equals 12 residues. With 7 bases removed from V and 10 bases from J, the gap between germline ends came to 14 bases. The CDR3 loop is CASTRTAFPQHF. In nucleotides, the CDR3 is TGTGCCAGCACCCGGACAGCGTTCCCCCAGCATTTT. Full variable domain (missing parts from reference TRBV28 and TRBJ1-5): DVKVTQSSRYLVKRTGEKVFLECVQDMDHENMFWYRQDPGLGLRLIYFSYDVKMKEKGDIPEGYSVSREKKERFSLILESASTNQTSMYLCASTRTAFPQHFGDGTRLSIL.

In this sample, this clone turned up a few times. This chain links TRBV7-9 with TRBJ1-5, with no clear D. The ends were cut back, 5 bases at V and 0 bases at J, with 8 bases in the middle. CDR3 length: 14 amino acids. Germline lookup yields CDR1 SEHNR and CDR2 FQNEAQ (reference sequence). This CDR3 is CASSGSNSNQPQHF. In DNA, the CDR3 is TGTGCCAGCAGCGGGTCAAATAGCAATCAGCCCCAGCATTTT.

This clone was seen a few times. This chain joins TRBV19 and TRBJ1-5, with D perhaps matching TRBD1 (5 bases). CDR3 length equals 18 residues. Germline V CDR1 and CDR2: LNHDA, SQIVND (reference sequence). V was clipped by 6 bases and J by 1 base, with 22 bases between them. The CDR3 nucleotides read TGTGCCAGTAGAAAGGGCGGGACCGCAGACCTAAGCAATCAGCCCCAGCATTTT. Translation gives CASRKGGTADLSNQPQHF. The entire variable domain, with the rest obtained from reference TRBV19 and TRBJ1-5, is as follows: DGGITQSPKYLFRKEGQNVTLSCEQNLNHDAMYWYRQDPGQGLRLIYYSQIVNDFQKGDIAEGYSVSREKKESFPLTVTSAQKNPTAFYLCASRKGGTADLSNQPQHFGDGTRLSIL.

The chain combines TRBV7-2 with TRBJ1-6; no clear D gene. Per the germline V gene, CDR1 is SGHTA and CDR2 is FQGNSA. Trimming removed 4 bases from V and 0 bases from J, with 4 bases in between. CDR3 size: 14 residues. This CDR3 reads CASSWSSYNSPLHF. DNA for the CDR3: TGTGCCAGCAGCTGGAGCTCCTATAATTCACCCCTCCACTTT.

The table lists this clone with a count of one. The rearrangement links TRBV7-6 to TRBJ2-7, with TRBD1 matching over 10 bases. CDR3 length equals 15 residues. Trimming cost V 5 bases and J 6 bases; bases outside gene matches: 10. Germline V gives CDR1 SGHVS, CDR2 FNYEAQ. DNA for the CDR3: TGTGCCAGCAGCGGCCGGGACAGGGGTAGTGGCGAGCAGTACTTC. This sequence encodes CASSGRDRGSGEQYF. Full variable domain (missing parts from reference TRBV7-6 and TRBJ2-7): GAGVSQSPRYKVTKRGQDVALRCDPISGHVSLYWYRQALGQGPEFLTYFNYEAQQDKSGLPNDRFSAERPEGSISTLTIQRTEQRDSAMYRCASSGRDRGSGEQYFGPGTRLTVT.

This clone has just one count. The chain links TRBV30 to TRBJ1-5; D is unclear. This CDR3 has 14 residues. V dropped 0 bases and J dropped 3 bases, with 9 bases sitting between them. From germline, CDR1 is GTSNPN and CDR2 SVGIG (reference sequence). The CDR3 coding sequence is TGTGCCTGGAGTGTCGGGTCTTTCAATCAGCCCCAGCATTTT. Translated, it gives CAWSVGSFNQPQHF.

This clone was seen more than once but under ten times. This sequence joins TRBV2 and TRBJ2-1, with TRBD2 matching 14 bases. CDR3 length: 15 residues. The germline gives CDR1 SNHLY, CDR2 FYNNEI. J gave up 8 bases and V 6 bases, and 6 bases lay outside the gene matches. The CDR3 DNA sequence: TGTGCCAGCAGAACCGGGACTAGCGGGAGTCATGAGCAGTTCTTC. It yields the protein CASRTGTSGSHEQFF. Based on the CDR3 plus reference TRBV2 and TRBJ2-1, the full variable domain is EPEVTQTPSHQVTQMGQEVILRCVPISNHLYFYWYRQILGQKVEFLVSFYNNEISEKSEIFDDQFSVERPDGSNFTLKIRSTKLEDSAMYFCASRTGTSGSHEQFFGPGTRLTVL.